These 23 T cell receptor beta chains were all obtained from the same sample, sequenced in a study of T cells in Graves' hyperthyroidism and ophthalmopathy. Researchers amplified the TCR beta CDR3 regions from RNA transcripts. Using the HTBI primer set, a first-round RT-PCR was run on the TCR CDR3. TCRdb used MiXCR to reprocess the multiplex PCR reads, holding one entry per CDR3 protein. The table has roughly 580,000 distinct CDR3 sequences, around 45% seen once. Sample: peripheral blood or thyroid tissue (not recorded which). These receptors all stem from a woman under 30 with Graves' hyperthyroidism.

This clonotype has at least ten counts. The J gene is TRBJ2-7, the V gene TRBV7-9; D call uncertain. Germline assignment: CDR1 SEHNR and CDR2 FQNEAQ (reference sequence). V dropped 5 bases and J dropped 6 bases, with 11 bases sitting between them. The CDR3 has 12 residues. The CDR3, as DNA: TGTGCCAGCAGCCGAGGTGAAGGCGAGCAGTACTTC. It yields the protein CASSRGEGEQYF.

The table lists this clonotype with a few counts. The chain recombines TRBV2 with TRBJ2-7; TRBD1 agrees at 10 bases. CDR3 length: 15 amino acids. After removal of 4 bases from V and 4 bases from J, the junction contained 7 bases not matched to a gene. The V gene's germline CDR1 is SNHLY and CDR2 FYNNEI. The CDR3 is CASSGRDRGPYEQYF. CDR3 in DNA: TGTGCCAGCAGTGGCCGGGACAGGGGTCCGTACGAGCAGTACTTC.

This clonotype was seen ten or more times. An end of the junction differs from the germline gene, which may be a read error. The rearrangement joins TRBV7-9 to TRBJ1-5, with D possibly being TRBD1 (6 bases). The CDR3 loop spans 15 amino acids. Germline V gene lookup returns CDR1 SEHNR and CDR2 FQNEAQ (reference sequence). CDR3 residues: CASSPVDSHNQPQHF. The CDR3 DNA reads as TGCGCCAGCAGCCCAGTGGACAGCCACAATCAGCCCCAGCATTTT. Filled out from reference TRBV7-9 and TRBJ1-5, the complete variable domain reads DTGVSQNPRHKITKRGQNVTFRCDPISEHNRLYWYRQTLGQGPEFLTYFQNEAQLEKSRLLSDRFSAERPKGSFSTLEIQRTEQGDSAMYLCASSPVDSHNQPQHFGDGTRLSIL.

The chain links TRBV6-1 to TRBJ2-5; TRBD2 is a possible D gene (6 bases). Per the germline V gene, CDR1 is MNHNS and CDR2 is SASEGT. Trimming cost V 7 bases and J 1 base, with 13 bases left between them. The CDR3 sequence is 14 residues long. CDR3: CASNRAGGQETQYF. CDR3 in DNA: TGTGCCAGCAACAGAGCCGGGGGCCAAGAGACCCAGTACTTC.

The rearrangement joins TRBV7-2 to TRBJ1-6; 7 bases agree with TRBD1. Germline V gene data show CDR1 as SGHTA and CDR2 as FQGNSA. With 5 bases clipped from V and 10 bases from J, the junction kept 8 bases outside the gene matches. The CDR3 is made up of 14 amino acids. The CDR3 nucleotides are TGTGCCAGCAGCCTCACAGGGGCGGTCTCACCCCTCCACTTT. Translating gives CASSLTGAVSPLHF. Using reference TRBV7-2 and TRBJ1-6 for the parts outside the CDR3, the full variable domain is GAGVSQSPSNKVTEKGKDVELRCDPISGHTALYWYRQSLGQGLEFLIYFQGNSAPDKSGLPSDRFSAERTGGSVSTLTIQRTQQEDSAVYLCASSLTGAVSPLHFGNGTRLTVT.

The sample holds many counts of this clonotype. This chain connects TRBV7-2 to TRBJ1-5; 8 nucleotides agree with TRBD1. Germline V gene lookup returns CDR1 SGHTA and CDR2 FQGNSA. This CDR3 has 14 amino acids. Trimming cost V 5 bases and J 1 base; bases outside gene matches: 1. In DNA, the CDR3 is TGTGCCAGCAGCCGGACAGGGAGCAATCAGCCCCAGCATTTT. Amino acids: CASSRTGSNQPQHF. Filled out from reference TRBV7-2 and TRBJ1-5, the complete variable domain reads GAGVSQSPSNKVTEKGKDVELRCDPISGHTALYWYRQSLGQGLEFLIYFQGNSAPDKSGLPSDRFSAERTGGSVSTLTIQRTQQEDSAVYLCASSRTGSNQPQHFGDGTRLSIL.

In DNA, the CDR3 is TGTGCCAGCAGCTCCACAGGGGCCGGGGAGCTGTTTTTT. It translates to CASSSTGAGELFF. V usage is TRBV7-9 and J usage is TRBJ2-2; TRBD1 matches 7 bases. After removal of 4 bases from V and 6 bases from J, the junction contained 2 bases not matched to a gene. This CDR3 is 13 amino acids long. Germline V gene lookup returns CDR1 SEHNR and CDR2 FQNEAQ (reference sequence).

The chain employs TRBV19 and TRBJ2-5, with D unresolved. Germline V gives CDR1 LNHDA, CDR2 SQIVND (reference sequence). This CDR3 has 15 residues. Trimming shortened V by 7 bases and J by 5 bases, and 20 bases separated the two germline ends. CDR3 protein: CASTSSTNGLETQYF. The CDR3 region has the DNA TGTGCCAGTACCAGTTCAACTAATGGATTGGAGACCCAGTACTTC.

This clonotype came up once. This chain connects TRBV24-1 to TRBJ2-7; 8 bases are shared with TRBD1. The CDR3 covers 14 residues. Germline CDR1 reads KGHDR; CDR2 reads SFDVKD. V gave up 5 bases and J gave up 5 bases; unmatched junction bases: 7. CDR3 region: CATSAVDRAHEQYF. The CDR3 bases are TGTGCCACCAGTGCCGTGGACAGGGCTCACGAGCAGTACTTC.

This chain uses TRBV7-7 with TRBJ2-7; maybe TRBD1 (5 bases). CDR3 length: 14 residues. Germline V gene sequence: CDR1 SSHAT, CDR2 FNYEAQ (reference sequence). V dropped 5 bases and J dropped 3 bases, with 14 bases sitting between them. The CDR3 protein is CASSRQGDDYEQYF. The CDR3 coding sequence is TGTGCCAGCAGCCGACAAGGGGATGACTACGAGCAGTACTTC.

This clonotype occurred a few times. The CDR3 bases are TGTGCCAGCAGCTCCACCCAACAAGAGACCCAGTACTTC. This translates into CASSSTQQETQYF. The chain uses TRBV11-2 and TRBJ2-5, with D unresolved. This CDR3 contains 13 residues. The V end was cut by 4 bases, the J end by 2 bases, with 8 bases between. CDR1 and CDR2 from the germline V gene are SGHAT and FQNNGV.

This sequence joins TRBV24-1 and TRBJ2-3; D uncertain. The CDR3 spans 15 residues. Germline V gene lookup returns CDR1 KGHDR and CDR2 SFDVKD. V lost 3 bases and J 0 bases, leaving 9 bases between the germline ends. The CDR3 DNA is TGTGCCACCAGTGATCAGCTTTCTAGCACAGATACGCAGTATTTT. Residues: CATSDQLSSTDTQYF.

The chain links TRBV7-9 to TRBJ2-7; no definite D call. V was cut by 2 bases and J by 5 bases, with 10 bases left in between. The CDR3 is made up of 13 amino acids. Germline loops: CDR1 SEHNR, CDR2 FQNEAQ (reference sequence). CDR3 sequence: CASSLQVGNEQYF. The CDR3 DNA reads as TGTGCCAGCAGCTTACAGGTCGGAAACGAGCAGTACTTC.

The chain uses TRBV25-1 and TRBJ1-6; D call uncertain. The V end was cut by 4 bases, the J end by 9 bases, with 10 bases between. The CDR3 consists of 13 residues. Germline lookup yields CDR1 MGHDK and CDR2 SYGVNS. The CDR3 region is CASSARKGSPLHF. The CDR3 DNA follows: TGTGCCAGCAGTGCTAGAAAGGGTTCACCCCTCCACTTT.

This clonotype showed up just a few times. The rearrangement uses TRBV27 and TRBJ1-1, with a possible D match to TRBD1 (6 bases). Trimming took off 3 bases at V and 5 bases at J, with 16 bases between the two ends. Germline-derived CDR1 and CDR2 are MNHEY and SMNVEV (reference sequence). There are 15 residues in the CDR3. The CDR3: CASSLGAGSRTEAFF. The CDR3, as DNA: TGTGCCAGCAGTTTGGGGGCAGGATCGAGGACTGAAGCTTTCTTT.

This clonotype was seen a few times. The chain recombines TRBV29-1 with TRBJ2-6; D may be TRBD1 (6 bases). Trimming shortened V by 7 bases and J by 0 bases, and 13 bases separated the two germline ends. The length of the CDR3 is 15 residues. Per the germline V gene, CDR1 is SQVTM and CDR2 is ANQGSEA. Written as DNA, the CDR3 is TGCAGCGCTGGACAGTTACTCTCTGGGGCCAACGTCCTGACTTTC. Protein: CSAGQLLSGANVLTF.

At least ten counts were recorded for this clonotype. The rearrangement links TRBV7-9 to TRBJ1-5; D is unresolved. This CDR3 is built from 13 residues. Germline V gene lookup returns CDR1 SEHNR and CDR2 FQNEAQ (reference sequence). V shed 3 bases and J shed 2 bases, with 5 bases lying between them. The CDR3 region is CASSFQGNQPQHF. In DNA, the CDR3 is TGTGCCAGCAGCTTCCAGGGCAATCAGCCCCAGCATTTT.

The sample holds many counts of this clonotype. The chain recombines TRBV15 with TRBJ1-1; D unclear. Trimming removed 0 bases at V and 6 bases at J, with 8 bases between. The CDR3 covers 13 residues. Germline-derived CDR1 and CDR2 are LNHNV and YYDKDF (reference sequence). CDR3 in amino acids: CATSREVGSEAFF. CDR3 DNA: TGTGCCACCAGCAGAGAGGTGGGTTCTGAAGCTTTCTTT.

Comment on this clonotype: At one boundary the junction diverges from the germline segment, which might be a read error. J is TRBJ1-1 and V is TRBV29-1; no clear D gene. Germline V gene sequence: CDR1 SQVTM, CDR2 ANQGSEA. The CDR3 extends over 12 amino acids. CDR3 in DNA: TGCAGCGCACCGGAGAAGAACACTGGAGCTTTCTTT. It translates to CSAPEKNTGAFF.

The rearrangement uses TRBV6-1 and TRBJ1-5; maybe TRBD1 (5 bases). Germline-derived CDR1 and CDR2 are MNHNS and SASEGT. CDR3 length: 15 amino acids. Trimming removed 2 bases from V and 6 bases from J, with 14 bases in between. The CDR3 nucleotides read TGTGCCAGCAGTGAATACGCAGATAGGGGTCAGCCCCAGCATTTT. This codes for CASSEYADRGQPQHF.

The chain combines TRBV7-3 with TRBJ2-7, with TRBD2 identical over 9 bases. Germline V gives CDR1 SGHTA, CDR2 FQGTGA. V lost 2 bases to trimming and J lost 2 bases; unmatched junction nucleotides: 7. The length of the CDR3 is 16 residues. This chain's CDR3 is CASSLFGGRAAYEQYF. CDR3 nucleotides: TGTGCCAGCAGCTTATTCGGCGGGAGGGCCGCCTACGAGCAGTACTTC.

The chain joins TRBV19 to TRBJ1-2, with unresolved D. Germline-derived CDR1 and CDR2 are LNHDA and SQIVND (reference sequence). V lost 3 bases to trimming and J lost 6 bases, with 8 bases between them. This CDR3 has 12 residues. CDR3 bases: TGTGCCAGTAGTATTGAAGCAGATGGCTACACCTTC. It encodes CASSIEADGYTF.

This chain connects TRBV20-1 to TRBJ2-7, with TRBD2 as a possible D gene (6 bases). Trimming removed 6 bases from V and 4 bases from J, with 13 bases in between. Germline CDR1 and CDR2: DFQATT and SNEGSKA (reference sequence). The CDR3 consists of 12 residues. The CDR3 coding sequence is TGCAGTGCCCAGCGGGCGGGGTACGAGCAGTACTTC. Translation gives CSAQRAGYEQYF.